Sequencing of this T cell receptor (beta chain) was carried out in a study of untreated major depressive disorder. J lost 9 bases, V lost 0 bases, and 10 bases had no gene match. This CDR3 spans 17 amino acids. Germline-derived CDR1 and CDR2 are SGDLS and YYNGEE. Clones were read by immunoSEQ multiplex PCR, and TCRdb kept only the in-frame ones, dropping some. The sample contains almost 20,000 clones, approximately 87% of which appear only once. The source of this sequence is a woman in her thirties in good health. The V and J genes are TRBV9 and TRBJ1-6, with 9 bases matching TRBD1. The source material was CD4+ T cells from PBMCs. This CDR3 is CASSVAGGGQGISPLHF. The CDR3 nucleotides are TGTGCCAGCAGCGTAGCGGGGGGGGGACAGGGAATTTCACCCCTCCACTTT. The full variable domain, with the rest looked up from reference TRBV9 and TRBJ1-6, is DSGVTQTPKHLITATGQRVTLRCSPRSGDLSVYWYQQSLDQGLQFLIQYYNGEERAKGNILERFSAQQFPDLHSELNLSSLELGDSALYFCASSVAGGGQGISPLHFGNGTRLTVT.